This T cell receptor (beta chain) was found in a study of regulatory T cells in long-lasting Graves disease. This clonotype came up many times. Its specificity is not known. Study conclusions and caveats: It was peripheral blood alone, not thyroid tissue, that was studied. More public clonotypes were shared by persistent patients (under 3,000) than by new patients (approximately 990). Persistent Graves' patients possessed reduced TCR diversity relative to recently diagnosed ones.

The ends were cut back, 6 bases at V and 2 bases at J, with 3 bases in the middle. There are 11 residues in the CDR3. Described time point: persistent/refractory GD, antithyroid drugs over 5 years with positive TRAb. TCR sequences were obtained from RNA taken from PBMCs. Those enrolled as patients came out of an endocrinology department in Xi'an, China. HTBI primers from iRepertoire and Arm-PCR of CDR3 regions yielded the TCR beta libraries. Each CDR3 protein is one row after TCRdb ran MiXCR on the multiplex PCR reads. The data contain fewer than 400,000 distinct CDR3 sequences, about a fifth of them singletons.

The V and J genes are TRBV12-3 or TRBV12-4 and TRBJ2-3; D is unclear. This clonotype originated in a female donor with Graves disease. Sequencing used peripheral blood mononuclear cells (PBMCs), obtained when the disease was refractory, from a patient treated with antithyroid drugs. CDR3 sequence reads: CASSLTDTQYF. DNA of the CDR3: TGTGCCAGCAGCCTCACAGATACGCAGTATTTT.